The clone carrying this TCR beta chain showed up just a few times. The antigen is unknown. This entry comes from a study of blood T cells in healthy people across ages. Together with a sample-barcoded 5' primer, a J-beta primer mix was included in a second PCR lasting roughly 6 to 12 cycles. TCRdb independently ran MiXCR on the 5' RACE reads; one entry per CDR3 protein. Among around 990,000 distinct CDR3 sequences listed, under 30% were seen once. Findings and limits, study-wide: Age showed a roughly linear inverse relationship with TCR beta diversity per million T cells.

Per the germline V gene, CDR1 is SQVTM and CDR2 is ANQGSEA. V lost 1 base and J 13 bases, leaving 13 bases between the germline ends. The CDR3 runs 12 residues. These data are also associated with another study on T cells of mothers and their children. That work contributes: For each mother, over 9.5 million TCR beta CDR3 reads were obtained, and for each child, approximately 3 million.

The chain links TRBV29-1 to TRBJ1-4, with D tentatively TRBD1 (5 bases). Specimen: blood. The source of this sequence is a girl aged 2 to 10 in good health. The CDR3 bases are TGCAGCGTTGAAGCCCCGGGGGTTGGACTGTTTTTT. It is translated as CSVEAPGVGLFF.